This T cell receptor (beta chain) appears in the sequencing data of a study of blood T cell repertoires in COVID-19. In the authors' workflow: By means of reference gene primer amplification, nucleated cell counts were estimated. This table comes from immunoSEQ multiplex PCR, and its TCRdb copy is limited to in-frame clones, with some not included. V and J calls and clone size follow that table, whereas D and trimming were derived from the DNA. Among 150,000 to 200,000 clones listed, 65% to 90% were seen once. The CDR3 sequence is 13 residues long. Trimming removed 5 bases at V and 5 bases at J, with 15 bases between. The V gene's germline CDR1 is SQVTM and CDR2 ANQGSEA.

What was sequenced was peripheral blood. This clonotype was sampled from a man aged 50 to 60 with active or convalescent COVID-19. J is TRBJ1-1 and V is TRBV29-1; tentatively, D is TRBD1 (6 bases). CDR3 region: CSVYGGARTEAFF. Written as DNA, the CDR3 is TGCAGCGTTTATGGGGGGGCACGGACTGAAGCTTTCTTT. Full variable domain (missing parts from reference TRBV29-1 and TRBJ1-1): SAVISQKPSRDICQRGTSLTIQCQVDSQVTMMFWYRQQPGQSLTLIATANQGSEATYESGFVIDKFPISRPNLTFSTLTVSNMSPEDSSIYLCSVYGGARTEAFFGQGTRLTVV.